The present T cell receptor beta chain was sequenced within a study of shared clonotypes between healthy human individuals (dated by TCRdb to 2020 to 2022). Context from the whole study: The cohort included a few men and a couple of women between 18 and 49 years of age. Leukapheresis yielded between about 0.9 and 8.9 billion PBMCs per donor. For each donor, three plates each were used for CD4 naive and CD4 memory, two plates were used for CD8 naive, and one plate was used for CD8 memory. Different laboratories and diverse techniques were used to prepare libraries and sequence TCR repertoires, to increase sequencing depth and limit assay-specific biases. To estimate repertoire size and how much clonotype sharing occurs between individuals, the study deeply sequenced the blood TCR repertoires of several healthy adults.

Here is what the overall study found, with its caveats: Naive subsets generally had larger estimated clonotype richness than memory subsets did. Incomplete sequencing was indicated by rarefaction of sorted-subset datasets, despite the large sequencing depth. About 5% of naive CD4, 3.5% of naive CD8, approximately 2% of memory CD4, and about 0.4% of memory CD8 clonotypes were shared across several donors. Sampling was restricted to blood, and TCR repertoires in tissues likely differ from the TCR repertoires found in blood. Because the study included a small number of donors, the genetic and exposure-history diversity represented was limited. Clonotypes shared by all four sorted-subset donors showed higher generation probabilities than non-shared clonotypes. Based on pairwise subsampling, the degree of clonotype sharing among donors was expected to be affected by sequencing depth.

The donors were healthy, HIV-negative adults who had no recently reported acute infections or vaccinations. Only Caucasian adults living in Nashville, Tennessee, USA were represented among the donors. CD4+ T cells were enriched through magnetic negative selection, after which naive cells were positively selected on CD45RA and the remaining negative fraction served as the memory subset. Blood was collected by leukapheresis, and PBMCs were isolated by Ficoll-Histopaque density gradient centrifugation and then cryopreserved in liquid nitrogen vapor phase. Purity and quantity of every magnetically sorted T cell population were checked by analytical flow cytometry. Genomic DNA was isolated from each sorted fraction and quantified by UV absorbance on a Nanodrop 2000c. A word on this clone: Which antigen it targets is not known. Qualities for individual bases were not recorded, and no much larger clone is one base off.

TCR CDR3 regions were amplified from genomic DNA by multiplex PCR using the deep immunoSEQ assay. For each cell subset, the extracted genomic DNA was distributed evenly across all wells of several immunoSEQ 96-well plates, and each plate served as one replicate. Each replicate PCR for sorted subsets received about 0.2 ug genomic DNA, equal to about 30,000 T cell genomes. The purified libraries were quantified using a Qubit 3.0 fluorometer, sized with a Bioanalyzer 2100, and then quantified again using the KAPA Library Quantification kit. A separate single-read 150-cycle Illumina NextSeq 550 flow cell was used to sequence each immunoSEQ 96-well plate. For the original study's pipeline: The immunoSEQ output contained only junctional sequences without quality scores, so filtering could not match that applied to full-length reads. Sequences were annotated with PyIR, a Python wrapper for IgBLAST v1.9, using IMGT germline references to assign V/J genes and CDR3. Reads with weak V/J assignments (E-value above 1e-6), missing CDR3, stop codons, out-of-frame junctions, or ambiguous translated residues were removed. V3J clonotypes were defined by identical inferred V gene, J gene, and CDR3 amino acid sequence. Percentage overlap between repertoires was computed as shared unique clonotypes divided by the size of the smaller repertoire. Three approaches were used to assess repertoire richness: RTK rarefaction, the Chao1 estimator, and Recon v2.1 estimates of unobserved clonotypes. Generation probabilities were computed with OLGA for all TCRbeta clonotypes obtained by the gDNA method from four donors. TCRdb holds this immuneACCESS table with in-frame rearrangements only. Some clones are missing; in checked studies, unresolved V genes explain under half, and the rest has no known cause. The V and J calls and the clone size are those of that table, but D and trimming were determined from the DNA. The sample profile shows over a million clones; roughly 96% of them were found once. In total, the top ten clones hold approximately 1.1% of the sample.

The germline V gene gives CDR1 as KGHSH and CDR2 as LQKENI. Between the V and J ends, shortened by 3 bases and 0 bases respectively, the junction contains 8 bases. Reading from cysteine to phenylalanine, the CDR3 counts 15 amino acids. Only the CDR3 DNA is retained, 45 bases long and in frame from the first base. The V and J genes are TRBV18 and TRBJ2-2; the D gene is perhaps TRBD1, from 6 matching bases. The specimen sequenced was naive CD4+ T cells sorted from blood. Sample cell subset or site, as interpreted from the label and publication: CD45RA+ positively selected. The clonotype was recovered from a man aged 25-45 years in good health. The DNA reads as follows: TGTGCCAGCTCACCCCGGGACACGAACACCGGGGAGCTGTTTTTT. Translation gives CASSPRDTNTGELFF.